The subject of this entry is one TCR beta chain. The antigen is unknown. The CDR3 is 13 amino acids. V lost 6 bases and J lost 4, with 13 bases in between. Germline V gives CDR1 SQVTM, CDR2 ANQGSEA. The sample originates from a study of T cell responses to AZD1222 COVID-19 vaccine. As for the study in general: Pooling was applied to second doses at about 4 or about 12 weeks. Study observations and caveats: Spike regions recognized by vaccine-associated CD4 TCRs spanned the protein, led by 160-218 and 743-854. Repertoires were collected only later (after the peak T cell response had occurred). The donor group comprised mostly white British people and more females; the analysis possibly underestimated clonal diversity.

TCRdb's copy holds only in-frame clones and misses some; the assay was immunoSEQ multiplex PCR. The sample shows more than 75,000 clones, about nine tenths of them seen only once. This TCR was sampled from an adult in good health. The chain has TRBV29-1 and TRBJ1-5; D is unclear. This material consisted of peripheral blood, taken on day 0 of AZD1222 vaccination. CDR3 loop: CSVTASGNQPQHF. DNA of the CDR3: TGCAGCGTGACCGCCTCGGGTAATCAGCCCCAGCATTTT.